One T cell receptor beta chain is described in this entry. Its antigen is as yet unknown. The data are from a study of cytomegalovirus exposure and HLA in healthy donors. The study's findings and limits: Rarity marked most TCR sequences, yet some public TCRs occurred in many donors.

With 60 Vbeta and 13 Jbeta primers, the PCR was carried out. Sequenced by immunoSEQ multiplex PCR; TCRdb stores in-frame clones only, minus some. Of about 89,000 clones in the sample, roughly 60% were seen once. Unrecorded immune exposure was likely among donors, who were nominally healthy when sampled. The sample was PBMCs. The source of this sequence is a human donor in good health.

CDR3 nucleotides: TGTGCCAGTAGTATCCAGGGTGAAAAACTGTTTTTT. Its protein product is CASSIQGEKLFF. The chain recombines TRBV19 with TRBJ1-4; D is perhaps TRBD1 (5 bases). The V gene's germline CDR1 is LNHDA and CDR2 SQIVND (reference sequence). V was pared by 3 bases and J by 7 bases, with 6 bases between. This CDR3 contains 12 residues.